These 30 T cell receptor beta chains came from one sample sequenced in a study of blood T cell repertoires in COVID-19. The method was immunoSEQ multiplex PCR; TCRdb's version includes in-frame clones alone and lacks a portion of them. The sample yields more than 200,000 clones, 85% to 90% seen once. The sequencing input was peripheral blood. Receptors originate from a man older than 75 with acute or convalescent COVID-19.

The genes are TRBV7-8 and TRBJ2-5; D is unclear. The CDR3 totals 13 residues. Deletions cut 5 bases from V and 2 bases from J, with 9 bases between. Germline-derived CDR1 and CDR2 are SGHVS and FQNEAQ. This chain's CDR3 is CASSPPRQETQYF. In nucleotides, the CDR3 is TGTGCCAGCAGCCCGCCCAGGCAAGAGACCCAGTACTTC.

This clone has only one observation. This sequence joins TRBV27 and TRBJ1-2; 9 bases match TRBD1. The length of the CDR3 is 16 residues. Germline CDR1 and CDR2: MNHEY and SMNVEV (reference sequence). Germline trimming cut 3 bases from V and 1 base from J; bases unmatched to any gene: 6. The CDR3 DNA follows: TGTGCCAGCAGTTTCGACAGGGGGGAATTTAACTATGGCTACACCTTC. This encodes CASSFDRGEFNYGYTF.

V gene TRBV7-3 combines with J gene TRBJ2-2; TRBD2 might be the D (5 bases). The V and J ends lost 2 bases and 4 bases respectively, with 8 bases between them. The germline gives CDR1 SGHTA, CDR2 FQGTGA. The CDR3 spans 14 residues. The CDR3 protein is CASSLGLATGELFF. The CDR3 coding sequence is TGTGCCAGCAGCTTAGGCCTAGCCACCGGGGAGCTGTTTTTT.

This rearrangement joins TRBV6-2 or TRBV6-3 to TRBJ1-5; D unresolved. The CDR3 runs 14 residues. Trimming cost V 0 bases and J 7 bases, with 10 bases left between them. Germline lookup yields CDR1 MNHEY and CDR2 SVGEGT. The CDR3 region has the DNA TGTGCCAGCAGTTACTCGAGAATTGTCCAGCCCCAGCATTTT. Translation: CASSYSRIVQPQHF.

V is TRBV5-6 and J is TRBJ2-2, with D maybe TRBD1 (6 bases). Trimming took off 6 bases at V and 4 bases at J, with 19 bases between the two ends. Germline V gene data show CDR1 as SGHDT and CDR2 as YYEEEE. The CDR3 totals 16 residues. The CDR3: CASILRDTRITGELFF. CDR3 DNA: TGTGCCAGCATTCTACGGGACACTCGAATCACCGGGGAGCTGTTTTTT.

The chain couples TRBV5-4 to TRBJ2-5, with 7 bases identical to TRBD1. This CDR3 contains 14 residues. Germline-derived CDR1 and CDR2 are SGHNT and YYREEE (reference sequence). The ends lost 4 bases at V and 4 bases at J; junction bases unmatched: 7. CDR3 protein: CASSHSRGRETQYF. The CDR3 DNA sequence: TGTGCCAGCAGCCACTCGAGGGGGCGAGAGACCCAGTACTTC.

The chain couples TRBV7-8 to TRBJ1-6; 8 nucleotides line up with TRBD1. Trimming at V came to 6 bases and at J to 9 bases, leaving 10 bases not matched to a gene. The CDR3 is made up of 15 amino acids. From germline, CDR1 is SGHVS and CDR2 FQNEAQ. This CDR3 reads CASSLGSTGASPLHF. CDR3 in DNA: TGTGCCAGCAGTCTAGGGTCGACAGGGGCTTCACCCCTCCACTTT.

The chain recombines TRBV5-5 with TRBJ1-5; D uncertain. Germline V gene data show CDR1 as SGHKS and CDR2 as YYEKEE (reference sequence). This CDR3 is built from 14 residues. V was shortened by 4 bases and J by 4 bases, with 12 bases between the two germline ends. The CDR3 region has the DNA TGTGCCAGCAGCACTGACATAAATAATCAGCCCCAGCATTTT. Protein product: CASSTDINNQPQHF.

Turning to this clone: An end of the junction does not agree with germline; a read error may underlie this. The chain combines TRBV3-1 (or the pseudogene TRBV3-2) with TRBJ1-2; D uncertain. This CDR3 has 11 residues. In germline, CDR1 is LGHDT, CDR2 YNNKEL (reference sequence). The CDR3 DNA reads TGTGCCAGCAGCCAAGAAACGGTCCGGGAATTC. It encodes CASSQETVREF.

The gene calls are TRBV7-9 and TRBJ2-6; 7 bases match TRBD1. The J segment lost 8 bases and the V segment lost 5 bases, leaving 9 bases of the junction unmatched. CDR1 and CDR2 from the germline V gene are SEHNR and FQNEAQ (reference sequence). The CDR3 is 15 amino acids. The CDR3 coding sequence is TGTGCCAGCAGCGAACCACAGGGGAGTTCCAACGTCCTGACTTTC. It yields the protein CASSEPQGSSNVLTF. Filled out from reference TRBV7-9 and TRBJ2-6, the complete variable domain reads DTGVSQNPRHKITKRGQNVTFRCDPISEHNRLYWYRQTLGQGPEFLTYFQNEAQLEKSRLLSDRFSAERPKGSFSTLEIQRTEQGDSAMYLCASSEPQGSSNVLTFGAGSRLTVL.

The V and J genes are TRBV29-1 and TRBJ2-1, with unresolved D. Trimming cost V 4 bases and J 4 bases, with 14 bases left between them. CDR1 and CDR2 (germline): SQVTM, ANQGSEA. The CDR3 consists of 14 residues. The CDR3 spells CSVVWALLYNEQFF. CDR3 DNA: TGCAGCGTTGTGTGGGCCTTACTTTACAATGAGCAGTTCTTC.

The CDR3 DNA follows: TGTGCCAGCAGCCAAGATTTAACAAGCGGGAGAGCCAATGAGCAGTTCTTC. Translation gives CASSQDLTSGRANEQFF. The chain recombines TRBV4-2 with TRBJ2-1, with 8 bases lining up with TRBD2. V dropped 0 bases and J dropped 6; count of bases not matched to a gene: 10. The germline V gene encodes CDR1 LGHNA and CDR2 YNFKEQ. There are 17 residues in the CDR3.

V and J are TRBV19 and TRBJ1-1, with 10 bases identical to TRBD1. J was trimmed by 5 bases and V by 6 bases; bases with no gene match: 9. Per the germline V gene, CDR1 is LNHDA and CDR2 is SQIVND (reference sequence). This CDR3 region has 15 residues. As DNA, the CDR3 is TGTGCCAGTAGGCTCGGGAGGGACAGGGGAACTGAAGCTTTCTTT. This sequence encodes CASRLGRDRGTEAFF.

The chain employs TRBV28 and TRBJ1-1; D unclear. This CDR3 spans 15 amino acids. Germline CDR1 reads MDHEN; CDR2 reads SYDVKM. Trimming removed 6 bases at V and 4 bases at J, with 18 bases between. The CDR3: CASRLNSGRGTEAFF. The CDR3 DNA follows: TGTGCCAGCAGATTAAATTCCGGGCGGGGCACTGAAGCTTTCTTT.

This chain uses TRBV5-1 with TRBJ2-3; tentatively, D is TRBD1 (5 bases). The germline CDR1 and CDR2 sequences are SGHRS and YFSETQ. Trimming left V 0 bases short and J 4 bases short, with 9 bases between. The CDR3 has 14 amino acids. The CDR3 is CASSLEGNPDTQYF. The CDR3, as DNA: TGCGCCAGCAGCTTGGAGGGGAATCCAGATACGCAGTATTTT.

Written as DNA, the CDR3 is TGTGCCAGCAGCTACAGTCGTACCTATGGCTACACCTTC. Its protein product is CASSYSRTYGYTF. The rearrangement uses TRBV11-3 and TRBJ1-2; no definite D call. The CDR3 runs 13 residues. V lost 4 bases, J lost 4 bases, and 10 bases lay in between. CDR1 SGHNT and CDR2 YENEEA come from the germline V gene.

The CDR3 spells CASSQAGGALNEQFF. The CDR3 DNA follows: TGTGCCAGCAGCCAAGCCGGGGGGGCTCTCAATGAGCAGTTCTTC. The chain joins TRBV4-2 to TRBJ2-1; TRBD2 matches at 8 bases. The CDR3 sequence is 15 residues long. Losses at the gene ends were 1 base for V and 6 bases for J; bases not matched to a gene: 5. Germline V gene sequence: CDR1 LGHNA, CDR2 YNFKEQ.

The CDR3 region is CASSLTGASSSSGNTIYF. CDR3 in DNA: TGCGCCAGCAGCTTGACAGGGGCGAGCTCTTCCTCTGGAAACACCATATATTTT. The chain uses TRBV5-1 and TRBJ1-3; 7 nucleotides match TRBD1. The CDR3 runs 18 residues. Germline V gene lookup returns CDR1 SGHRS and CDR2 YFSETQ. The J segment lost 0 bases and the V segment lost 1 base, leaving 10 bases of the junction unmatched. Combining the CDR3 with reference TRBV5-1 and TRBJ1-3 gives the whole variable domain KAGVTQTPRYLIKTRGQQVTLSCSPISGHRSVSWYQQTPGQGLQFLFEYFSETQRNKGNFPGRFSGRQFSNSRSEMNVSTLELGDSALYLCASSLTGASSSSGNTIYFGEGSWLTVV.

This clone appeared once. The V and J genes are TRBV5-6 and TRBJ1-1; 9 bases match TRBD1. The CDR3 covers 16 residues. Per germline, CDR1 SGHDT and CDR2 YYEEEE. Trimming removed 2 bases from V and 0 bases from J; junction bases left unmatched: 5. The CDR3 nucleotides read TGTGCCAGCAGCTTTCGGACAGGGGTATTGAACACTGAAGCTTTCTTT. Translating it yields CASSFRTGVLNTEAFF.

CDR3 in amino acids: CSVGGGPEQYF. The CDR3 DNA reads as TGCAGCGTCGGGGGGGGGCCCGAGCAGTACTTC. The rearrangement links TRBV29-1 to TRBJ2-7; 8 nucleotides agree with TRBD2. The J segment lost 6 bases and the V segment lost 6 bases, leaving 4 bases of the junction unmatched. The CDR3 loop spans 11 amino acids. Germline CDR1 reads SQVTM; CDR2 reads ANQGSEA.

The V and J genes are TRBV9 and TRBJ2-5; TRBD1 matches at 7 bases. The CDR3 runs 16 residues. J gave up 3 bases and V 0 bases, and 8 bases lay outside the gene matches. Per the germline V gene, CDR1 is SGDLS and CDR2 is YYNGEE. This chain's CDR3 is CASSVGVPTGKETQYF. The DNA of the CDR3 is TGTGCCAGCAGCGTAGGAGTCCCGACAGGGAAAGAGACCCAGTACTTC.

A note on this clone: Other DNA sequences within the sample encode an identical CDR3. This sequence joins TRBV7-3 and TRBJ1-2; D might be TRBD1 (5 bases). This CDR3 is built from 14 residues. Trimming removed 2 bases from V and 5 bases from J, with 12 bases in between. The germline V gene has CDR1 SGHTA and CDR2 FQGTGA. CDR3 in DNA: TGTGCCAGCAGCTTAGGGCCAGGGTCATATGGCTACACCTTC. Protein product: CASSLGPGSYGYTF. Using reference TRBV7-3 and TRBJ1-2 for the parts outside the CDR3, the full variable domain is GAGVSQTPSNKVTEKGKYVELRCDPISGHTALYWYRQSLGQGPEFLIYFQGTGAADDSGLPNDRFFAVRPEGSVSTLKIQRTERGDSAVYLCASSLGPGSYGYTFGSGTRLTVV.

This clone was seen more than once but under ten times. This chain joins TRBV7-9 and TRBJ2-7; 7 bases align to TRBD1. The germline V gene has CDR1 SEHNR and CDR2 FQNEAQ (reference sequence). The CDR3 has 15 residues. J lost 3 bases, V lost 1 base, and 6 bases had no gene match. CDR3 residues: CASSLGGGGYYEQYF. DNA of the CDR3: TGTGCCAGCAGCTTAGGAGGGGGCGGCTACTACGAGCAGTACTTC. The entire variable domain, with the rest obtained from reference TRBV7-9 and TRBJ2-7, is as follows: DTGVSQNPRHKITKRGQNVTFRCDPISEHNRLYWYRQTLGQGPEFLTYFQNEAQLEKSRLLSDRFSAERPKGSFSTLEIQRTEQGDSAMYLCASSLGGGGYYEQYFGPGTRLTVT.

This clone has more than one count but fewer than ten. This sequence joins TRBV18 and TRBJ2-1, with a weak D call TRBD1 (6 bases). The V gene lost 4 bases and the J gene lost 15 bases, with 16 bases spanning the gap. Germline V gives CDR1 KGHSH, CDR2 LQKENI. The CDR3 length is 12 residues. DNA for the CDR3: TGTGCCAGCTCACGACCGACAGGCCCTAGGTTCTTC. It specifies CASSRPTGPRFF.

The chain combines TRBV29-1 with TRBJ2-1; the match to TRBD2 covers 9 bases. The germline gives CDR1 SQVTM, CDR2 ANQGSEA. The CDR3 totals 15 residues. Trimming at V came to 3 bases and at J to 2 bases, leaving 5 bases not matched to a gene. The CDR3 DNA reads as TGCAGCGTTGACCCTAGCGGGATTCCCTACAATGAGCAGTTCTTC. Residues: CSVDPSGIPYNEQFF.

V and J are TRBV19 and TRBJ1-5; 8 positions match TRBD1. The CDR3 covers 16 residues. The V segment lost 3 bases and the J segment 4 bases; nucleotides outside the gene matches: 8. Per the germline V gene, CDR1 is LNHDA and CDR2 is SQIVND (reference sequence). CDR3 in amino acids: CASSMGGQAENQPQHF. CDR3 nucleotide sequence: TGTGCCAGTAGTATGGGGGGACAGGCTGAGAATCAGCCCCAGCATTTT.

This clone has just a few counts. The chain employs TRBV6-5 and TRBJ2-5, with 7 bases lining up with TRBD2. The germline V gene has CDR1 MNHEY and CDR2 SVGAGI. This CDR3 has 15 residues. J was trimmed by 4 bases and V by 5 bases; bases with no gene match: 10. CDR3 in amino acids: CASSHQREGGETQYF. CDR3 DNA sequence: TGTGCCAGCAGTCACCAAAGGGAGGGAGGAGAGACCCAGTACTTC.

This chain links TRBV2 with TRBJ2-7; D unclear. Deletions cut 2 bases from V and 2 bases from J, with 13 bases between. The length of the CDR3 is 15 residues. Germline V gene sequence: CDR1 SNHLY, CDR2 FYNNEI. CDR3 DNA: TGTGCCAGCAGTGAAAATGAACGTTCTACCTACGAGCAGTACTTC. Its protein product is CASSENERSTYEQYF.

This clone came up once. This chain connects TRBV7-9 to TRBJ1-2, with TRBD1 matching 10 bases. Germline loops: CDR1 SEHNR, CDR2 FQNEAQ (reference sequence). This CDR3 has 15 amino acids. J was trimmed by 1 base and V by 6 bases; bases with no gene match: 5. The DNA of the CDR3 is TGTGCCAGCAGTGGACAGGGGGTAATTAACTATGGCTACACCTTC. It specifies CASSGQGVINYGYTF.

The rearrangement joins TRBV29-1 to TRBJ2-3, with 8 bases aligning to TRBD1. The germline V gene encodes CDR1 SQVTM and CDR2 ANQGSEA. This CDR3 has 18 amino acids. Germline trimming cut 1 base from V and 1 base from J; bases unmatched to any gene: 13. CDR3 bases: TGCAGCGTTGAAGCTTCCTTACCCTGGACAGGGCGCACAGATACGCAGTATTTT. It codes for CSVEASLPWTGRTDTQYF.